This T cell receptor (beta chain) was sequenced for a study of cytomegalovirus exposure and HLA in healthy donors. Overall study results and limits: Reported findings show TCR beta sequences accurately forecast HLA-A and HLA-B alleles in most subjects.

Germline loops: CDR1 LNHDA, CDR2 SQIVND (reference sequence). With 7 bases removed from V and 4 bases from J, the gap between germline ends came to 8 bases. This CDR3 spans 12 amino acids. The study ran its PCR with 60 Vbeta and 13 Jbeta primers. The method was immunoSEQ multiplex PCR; TCRdb's version includes in-frame clones alone and lacks a portion of them. The data contain more than 50,000 clones, about 71% of them singletons. In this sample, this clone turned up once. The antigen is undetermined. The source is a woman aged 55-70 years in good health and CMV-seropositive. V and J are TRBV19 and TRBJ1-3, with a weak D call TRBD1 (6 bases). Sequenced input: PBMCs. The CDR3: CASKGQGNTIYF. In DNA, the CDR3 is TGTGCCAGTAAGGGACAAGGAAACACCATATATTTT.